This TCR beta chain was identified during a study of post-analysis software for immune sequencing data. On the study more broadly: Several disease courses (relapsing-remitting, secondary progressive and progressive-relapsing) of multiple sclerosis were included. General study points: TRBV segments more frequent in patients than in controls numbered several and included TRBV5-6, TRBV5-1 and TRBV20-1. Strong same-batch co-clustering of samples appeared with F measure clustering.

V was pared by 6 bases and J by 1 base, with 8 bases of the junction left unmatched. Looked up from germline, CDR1 is MNHEY and CDR2 is SVGAGI. This CDR3 has 15 amino acids. With regard to this clonotype: The antigen remains unidentified.

cDNA libraries of TCR beta carried unique molecular identifiers. T cells numbering about 0.85 to 10 million yielded some 500,000 cDNA molecules. Each CDR3 protein gets one entry after TCRdb re-called the PCR reads with MiXCR. The sample carries approximately 350,000 distinct CDR3 sequences, less than 40% recorded once. The material sequenced was blood. The chain has TRBV6-5 and TRBJ2-5, with 7 nucleotides matching TRBD1. This clonotype originated in a girl between 5 and 17 years old with multiple sclerosis. The CDR3 nucleotides read TGTGCCAGCAGGTCTGACAGGGCCTCCCAAGAGACCCAGTACTTC. Protein sequence: CASRSDRASQETQYF.